The 7 T cell receptor beta chains below come from one sample, sequenced in a study of naive CD8 T cells in extremely preterm neonates. Study observations and caveats: Preterm CDR3s were shorter than older groups', with fewer N additions and less trimming.

Their antigen targets remain unknown. Extremely preterm deliveries at roughly 22-28 weeks of gestation provided the preterm samples. Clones were read by immunoSEQ multiplex PCR, and TCRdb kept only the in-frame ones, dropping some. This repertoire shows around 25,000 clones, approximately 88% found once; its top ten account for roughly 1%. Sequenced sample: naive CD8+ T cells from cord blood. These receptors were collected from a boy who was born preterm.

The chain joins TRBV9 to TRBJ2-2, with 7 bases identical to TRBD1. This CDR3 region has 13 residues. The V gene's germline CDR1 is SGDLS and CDR2 YYNGEE. The junction had 0 bases not matched to a gene; V was cut back by 3 bases and J by 4 bases. The CDR3, as DNA: TGTGCCAGCAGCGACAGGGGCACCGGGGAGCTGTTTTTT. This translates into CASSDRGTGELFF.

This rearrangement joins TRBV10-3 to TRBJ2-4; D not certain. The CDR3 totals 12 residues. Germline assignment: CDR1 ENHRY and CDR2 SYGVKD. With 2 bases removed from V and 7 bases from J, the gap between germline ends came to 6 bases. CDR3 nucleotides: TGTGCCATCAGTGAGAAAGGGAACATTCAGTACTTC. Translated: CAISEKGNIQYF.

The J gene is TRBJ1-6, the V gene TRBV2; a weak D match, TRBD1 (5 bases). CDR3 length: 15 amino acids. The V gene's germline CDR1 is SNHLY and CDR2 FYNNEI. Trimming stripped 4 bases from V and 10 bases from J, with 17 bases between. The DNA for the CDR3 is TGTGCCAGCAGTGGGTGGCGGGGCATTGAGTCACCCCTCCACTTT. This gives the protein CASSGWRGIESPLHF.

About this clone: This specimen includes other DNA sequences encoding the same CDR3. J is TRBJ2-7 and V is TRBV6-5; D may be TRBD1 or TRBD2 (5 bases each). Germline V gene sequence: CDR1 MNHEY, CDR2 SVGAGI. Trimming removed 0 bases at V and 3 bases at J, with 6 bases between. This CDR3 has 13 residues. CDR3 protein: CASSYSRGYEQYF. In DNA, the CDR3 is TGTGCCAGCAGTTACTCGAGGGGCTACGAGCAGTACTTC.

The rearrangement links TRBV28 to TRBJ1-1; 9 nucleotides agree with TRBD1. This CDR3 contains 15 residues. From germline, CDR1 is MDHEN and CDR2 SYDVKM. J gave up 1 base and V 2 bases, and 2 bases lay outside the gene matches. CDR3 residues: CASSLLTGGNTEAFF. CDR3 DNA: TGTGCCAGCAGTTTACTGACAGGGGGGAACACTGAAGCTTTCTTT.

The chain's CDR3 is CASSFFLVINYGYTF. Here the CDR3 DNA reads TGTGCCAGCAGCTTTTTTTTGGTCATTAACTATGGCTACACCTTC. The V and J genes are TRBV5-8 and TRBJ1-2; D is ambiguous. Trimming left V 2 bases short and J 1 base short, with 12 bases between. The CDR3 length is 15 residues. CDR1 SGHTS and CDR2 YDEGEE come from the germline V gene.

The chain couples TRBV27 to TRBJ2-3; 13 nucleotides align to TRBD2. The CDR3 totals 14 residues. The J segment lost 4 bases and the V segment lost 5 bases, leaving 0 bases of the junction unmatched. The germline CDR1 and CDR2 sequences are MNHEY and SMNVEV (reference sequence). CDR3 nucleotide sequence: TGTGCCAGCAGTACTAGCGGGGGGGCAGATACGCAGTATTTT. It translates to CASSTSGGADTQYF.